What follows are 18 T cell receptor beta chains derived from one specimen sequenced in a study of cytotoxic CD8 clonotypes in ibrutinib-treated CLL. Assay: immunoSEQ multiplex PCR; the TCRdb copy retains only in-frame clones and omits some. The data show 200,000 to 250,000 clones, 70% seen once. The sample was PBMCs, taken after 24 months of ibrutinib treatment. The receptor set was obtained from a human donor with chronic lymphocytic leukemia.

This clone was recorded once. The V and J genes are TRBV18 and TRBJ2-5; tentative D call: TRBD1 (5 bases). Looked up from germline, CDR1 is KGHSH and CDR2 is LQKENI. The CDR3 covers 13 residues. V shed 4 bases and J shed 10 bases, with 16 bases lying between them. The CDR3 sequence: CASSQGADGLQYF. The CDR3 DNA follows: TGTGCCAGCTCACAAGGGGCCGACGGTCTCCAGTACTTC.

This chain uses TRBV9 with TRBJ2-1; D not resolved. In germline, CDR1 is SGDLS, CDR2 YYNGEE. The CDR3 is 16 residues long. V lost 0 bases and J 7 bases, leaving 17 bases between the germline ends. DNA of the CDR3: TGTGCCAGCAGCGTAGAATTGGCTAGGAGTTTGAATGAGCAGTTCTTC. It codes for CASSVELARSLNEQFF.

This clone was observed a handful of times. The J gene is TRBJ2-3, the V gene TRBV10-3; D is perhaps TRBD1 (5 bases). V lost 10 bases and J 4 bases, leaving 9 bases between the germline ends. The CDR3 contains 11 residues. Germline CDR1 reads ENHRY; CDR2 reads SYGVKD. The CDR3 reads CATQQADTQYF. The DNA of the CDR3 is TGTGCCACGCAACAGGCAGATACGCAGTATTTT.

This sequence joins TRBV9 and TRBJ2-1; D is perhaps TRBD2 (6 bases). The V end lost 2 bases, the J end lost 9 bases, and 21 bases lay between the germline ends. The length of the CDR3 is 16 residues. The germline V gene encodes CDR1 SGDLS and CDR2 YYNGEE. The CDR3 sequence is CASSVGSMDYGGEQFF. In DNA, the CDR3 is TGTGCCAGCAGCGTCGGCAGCATGGACTACGGGGGTGAGCAGTTCTTC.

The rearrangement links TRBV10-3 to TRBJ1-1; 7 bases are a match to TRBD1. V lost 6 bases to trimming and J lost 2 bases; unmatched junction nucleotides: 6. CDR3 size: 14 residues. Germline V gene sequence: CDR1 ENHRY, CDR2 SYGVKD. CDR3 residues: CAIRSGQRNTEAFF. The CDR3 coding sequence is TGTGCCATCAGGTCGGGACAGAGAAACACTGAAGCTTTCTTT.

The chain recombines TRBV11-1 with TRBJ2-1; 13 nucleotides match TRBD2. The germline V gene has CDR1 SGHAT and CDR2 FQDESV (reference sequence). The CDR3 extends over 18 amino acids. J lost 9 bases, V lost 7 bases, and 18 bases had no gene match. This chain's CDR3 is CASNPGQPGLAGSGEQFF. The CDR3 region has the DNA TGTGCCAGCAACCCGGGACAGCCGGGACTAGCGGGATCTGGTGAGCAGTTCTTC.

This rearrangement joins TRBV10-2 to TRBJ1-5, with TRBD1 as a possible D gene (5 bases). Between the trimmed V and J ends, which lost 7 bases and 12 bases, there was a span of 19 bases. The germline gives CDR1 WSHSY, CDR2 SAAADI. This CDR3 region has 13 residues. CDR3 sequence reads: CASTPGGGNLQHF. The CDR3 DNA sequence: TGCGCCAGCACCCCAGGTGGGGGGAACCTCCAGCATTTT.

This chain links TRBV7-2 with TRBJ2-3; TRBD2 agrees at 7 bases. The CDR3 has 15 residues. Trimming took 3 bases from V and 5 from J; bases not matched to a gene: 8. Germline-derived CDR1 and CDR2 are SGHTA and FQGNSA. The CDR3, as DNA: TGTGCCAGCAGCTTGGCTAGCGGATGGGGAGATACGCAGTATTTT. Translated: CASSLASGWGDTQYF.

In its sample, this clone was seen a few times. V gene TRBV28 combines with J gene TRBJ1-2, with D possibly TRBD1 on 6 matching bases. Trimming took off 4 bases at V and 8 bases at J, with 26 bases between the two ends. CDR3 length equals 17 residues. Germline V gives CDR1 MDHEN, CDR2 SYDVKM. The CDR3 region has the DNA TGTGCCAGCAGTTCTCCCCTTATTAGACAGGATTCGGGAGGCTACACCTTC. As protein: CASSSPLIRQDSGGYTF.

The chain recombines TRBV4-2 with TRBJ2-7; TRBD2 matches at 11 bases. J gave up 3 bases and V 2 bases, and 6 bases lay outside the gene matches. Germline assignment: CDR1 LGHNA and CDR2 YNFKEQ. The CDR3 spans 16 residues. CDR3 loop: CASSQTLAGGHYEQYF. Written as DNA, the CDR3 is TGTGCCAGCAGCCAAACTCTAGCGGGAGGACACTACGAGCAGTACTTC.

V is TRBV6-6 and J is TRBJ1-2; TRBD1 matches 8 bases. The CDR3 is made up of 13 amino acids. Losses at the gene ends were 4 bases for V and 8 bases for J; bases not matched to a gene: 6. The germline gives CDR1 MNHNY, CDR2 SVGAGI (reference sequence). Written as DNA, the CDR3 is TGTGCCAGCAGTTTACAGGGGGGGGAAGGCTACACCTTC. This gives the protein CASSLQGGEGYTF.

The rearrangement uses TRBV28 and TRBJ1-5; a weak D match, TRBD1 (6 bases). CDR1 and CDR2 from the germline V gene are MDHEN and SYDVKM. The CDR3 spans 16 residues. Trimming cost V 8 bases and J 0 bases, with 17 bases left between them. In nucleotides, the CDR3 is TGTGCCAGCTGGTCGGGGACAACTTATAGCAATCAGCCCCAGCATTTT. Its translation is CASWSGTTYSNQPQHF.

This clone appeared a few times. The V call is TRBV6-5, the J call TRBJ1-2; TRBD1 is a possible D gene (5 bases). CDR3 length: 12 amino acids. The V end lost 7 bases, the J end lost 13 bases, and 19 bases lay between the germline ends. Germline values: CDR1 MNHEY, CDR2 SVGAGI. This CDR3 reads CASTLGQGRFTF. CDR3 bases: TGTGCCAGCACTCTGGGGCAGGGTAGATTCACCTTC.

The rearrangement joins TRBV2 to TRBJ1-1; 8 nucleotides agree with TRBD1. The CDR3 has 16 residues. The ends lost 1 base at V and 5 bases at J; junction bases unmatched: 9. CDR1 and CDR2 (germline): SNHLY, FYNNEI. The CDR3 DNA sequence: TGTGCCAGCAGTGAAGGGTTACGTGGACAGGGTACTGAAGCTTTCTTT. Encoded protein: CASSEGLRGQGTEAFF.

The chain joins TRBV5-6 to TRBJ2-7; no clear D. This CDR3 region has 12 residues. Per the germline V gene, CDR1 is SGHDT and CDR2 is YYEEEE. The V gene lost 2 bases and the J gene lost 3 bases, with 6 bases spanning the gap. The CDR3 coding sequence is TGTGCCAGCAGCTTAGCGTACTACGAGCAGTACTTC. Protein product: CASSLAYYEQYF.

V gene TRBV28 combines with J gene TRBJ1-1; D is unclear. The CDR3 length is 11 residues. V lost 7 bases and J lost 8, with 11 bases in between. CDR1 MDHEN and CDR2 SYDVKM come from the germline V gene. The CDR3 DNA reads as TGTGCCAGCACCCAAGCAAGGGAAGCTTTCTTT. This encodes CASTQAREAFF. Using reference TRBV28 and TRBJ1-1 for the parts outside the CDR3, the full variable domain is DVKVTQSSRYLVKRTGEKVFLECVQDMDHENMFWYRQDPGLGLRLIYFSYDVKMKEKGDIPEGYSVSREKKERFSLILESASTNQTSMYLCASTQAREAFFGQGTRLTVV.

The chain has TRBV21-1 and TRBJ2-7; TRBD1 was called by the table and not checked on the DNA. TRBV21-1 counts as a pseudogene. The CDR3 runs to 17 residues. For the CDR3, the DNA is TGTGCCAGCAGGGCCCGGACTACAGGGGCCAGATCCTACGAGCAGTACTTC. It codes for CASRARTTGARSYEQYF.

The count of this clone is one. The chain employs TRBV5-4 and TRBJ2-7; 10 nucleotides agree with TRBD2. Unmatched junction bases numbered 11, after V lost 4 bases and J lost 4 bases. The CDR3 consists of 16 residues. Germline-derived CDR1 and CDR2 are SGHNT and YYREEE (reference sequence). The CDR3 nucleotides read TGTGCCAGCAGCCTGGCTAGCGGGAGTCGATCATACGAGCAGTACTTC. Protein: CASSLASGSRSYEQYF.